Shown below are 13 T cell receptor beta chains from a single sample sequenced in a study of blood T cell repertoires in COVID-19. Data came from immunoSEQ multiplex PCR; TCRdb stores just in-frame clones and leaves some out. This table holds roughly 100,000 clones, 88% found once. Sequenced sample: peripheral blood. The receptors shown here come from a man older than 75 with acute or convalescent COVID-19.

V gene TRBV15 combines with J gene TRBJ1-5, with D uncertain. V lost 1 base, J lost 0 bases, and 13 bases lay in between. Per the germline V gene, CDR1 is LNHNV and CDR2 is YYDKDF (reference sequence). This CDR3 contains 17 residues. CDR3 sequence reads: CATSRVQSWPSNQPQHF. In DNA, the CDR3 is TGTGCCACCAGCAGAGTCCAGTCCTGGCCTAGCAATCAGCCCCAGCATTTT.

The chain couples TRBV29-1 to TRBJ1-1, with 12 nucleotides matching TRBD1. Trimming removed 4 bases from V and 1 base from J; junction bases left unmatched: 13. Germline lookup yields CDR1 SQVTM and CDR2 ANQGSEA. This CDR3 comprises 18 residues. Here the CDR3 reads CSVVRDRGRNTKNTEAFF. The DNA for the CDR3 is TGCAGCGTTGTGAGGGACAGGGGGCGTAATACCAAGAACACTGAAGCTTTCTTT.

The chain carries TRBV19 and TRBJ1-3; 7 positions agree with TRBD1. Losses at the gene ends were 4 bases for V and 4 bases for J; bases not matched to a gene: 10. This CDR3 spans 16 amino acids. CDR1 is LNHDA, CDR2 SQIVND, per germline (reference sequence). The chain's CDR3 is CASSTRQGVSGNTIYF. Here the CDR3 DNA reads TGTGCCAGTAGTACCCGACAGGGAGTATCCGGAAACACCATATATTTT.

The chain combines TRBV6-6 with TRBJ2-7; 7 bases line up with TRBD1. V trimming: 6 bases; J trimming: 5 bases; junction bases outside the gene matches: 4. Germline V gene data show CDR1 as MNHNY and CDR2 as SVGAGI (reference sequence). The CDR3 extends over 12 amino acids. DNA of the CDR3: TGTGCCAGCAGAAAGACAGGGAACGAGCAGTACTTC. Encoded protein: CASRKTGNEQYF.

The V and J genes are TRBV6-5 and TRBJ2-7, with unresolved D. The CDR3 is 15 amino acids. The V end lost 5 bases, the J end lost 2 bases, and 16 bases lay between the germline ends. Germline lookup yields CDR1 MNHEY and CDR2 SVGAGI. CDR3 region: CASSQFFTTTYEQYF. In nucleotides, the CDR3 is TGTGCCAGCAGTCAGTTTTTCACCACAACCTACGAGCAGTACTTC.

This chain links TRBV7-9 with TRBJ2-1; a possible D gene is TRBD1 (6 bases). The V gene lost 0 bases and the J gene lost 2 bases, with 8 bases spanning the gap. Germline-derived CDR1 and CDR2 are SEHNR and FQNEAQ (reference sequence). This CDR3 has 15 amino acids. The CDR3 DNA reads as TGTGCCAGCAGCTTAGCGGCAGGGGCCTACAATGAGCAGTTCTTC. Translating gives CASSLAAGAYNEQFF.

CDR3 sequence: CASMSSDRAYEQYF. The CDR3 DNA reads TGTGCCAGCATGTCTTCAGACAGAGCCTACGAGCAGTACTTC. The chain uses TRBV6-5 and TRBJ2-7; D may be TRBD1 (5 bases). CDR1 MNHEY and CDR2 SVGAGI come from the germline V gene. Trimming shortened V by 7 bases and J by 2 bases, and 15 bases separated the two germline ends. The CDR3 loop spans 14 amino acids.

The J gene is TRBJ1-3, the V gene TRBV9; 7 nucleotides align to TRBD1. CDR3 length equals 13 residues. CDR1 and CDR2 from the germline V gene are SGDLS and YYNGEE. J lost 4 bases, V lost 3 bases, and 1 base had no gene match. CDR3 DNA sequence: TGTGCCAGCAGCGAGGGGGCGGGAAACACCATATATTTT. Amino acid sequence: CASSEGAGNTIYF.

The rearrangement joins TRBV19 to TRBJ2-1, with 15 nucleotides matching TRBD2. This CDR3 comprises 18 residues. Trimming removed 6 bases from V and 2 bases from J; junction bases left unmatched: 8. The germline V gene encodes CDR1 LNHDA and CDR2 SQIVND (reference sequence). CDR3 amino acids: CASRPGLAGGNPYNEQFF. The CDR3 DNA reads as TGTGCCAGTAGACCCGGACTAGCGGGGGGGAACCCCTACAATGAGCAGTTCTTC. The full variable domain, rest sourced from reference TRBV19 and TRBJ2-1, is DGGITQSPKYLFRKEGQNVTLSCEQNLNHDAMYWYRQDPGQGLRLIYYSQIVNDFQKGDIAEGYSVSREKKESFPLTVTSAQKNPTAFYLCASRPGLAGGNPYNEQFFGPGTRLTVL.

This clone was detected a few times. CDR3 in DNA: TGCGCCAGCAGGCCGGACTCCGAAGTCACTGAAGCTTTCTTT. Amino acids: CASRPDSEVTEAFF. This rearrangement joins TRBV5-1 to TRBJ1-1; unclear D gene. Germline V lookup: CDR1 SGHRS, CDR2 YFSETQ. With 5 bases removed from V and 4 bases from J, the gap between germline ends came to 15 bases. CDR3 size: 14 residues.

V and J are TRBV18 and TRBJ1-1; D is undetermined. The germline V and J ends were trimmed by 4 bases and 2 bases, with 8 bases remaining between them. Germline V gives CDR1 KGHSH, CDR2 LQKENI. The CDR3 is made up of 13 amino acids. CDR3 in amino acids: CASSLGSNTEAFF. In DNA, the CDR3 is TGTGCCAGCTCACTGGGCAGCAACACTGAAGCTTTCTTT.

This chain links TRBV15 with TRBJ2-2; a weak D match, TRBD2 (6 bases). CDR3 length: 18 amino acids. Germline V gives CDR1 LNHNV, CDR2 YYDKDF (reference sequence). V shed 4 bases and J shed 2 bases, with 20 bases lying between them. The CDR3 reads CATSTPGTSTLNTGELFF. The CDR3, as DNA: TGTGCCACCAGCACTCCCGGGACTTCGACGTTAAACACCGGGGAGCTGTTTTTT.

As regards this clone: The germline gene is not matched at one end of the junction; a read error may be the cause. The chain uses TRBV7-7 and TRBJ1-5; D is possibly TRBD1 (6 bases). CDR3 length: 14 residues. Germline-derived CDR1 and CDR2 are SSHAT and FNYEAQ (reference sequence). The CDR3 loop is CASSLAGGNQPQHF. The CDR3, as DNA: TGTGCTAGCAGCTTAGCAGGGGGCAATCAGCCCCAGCATTTT.